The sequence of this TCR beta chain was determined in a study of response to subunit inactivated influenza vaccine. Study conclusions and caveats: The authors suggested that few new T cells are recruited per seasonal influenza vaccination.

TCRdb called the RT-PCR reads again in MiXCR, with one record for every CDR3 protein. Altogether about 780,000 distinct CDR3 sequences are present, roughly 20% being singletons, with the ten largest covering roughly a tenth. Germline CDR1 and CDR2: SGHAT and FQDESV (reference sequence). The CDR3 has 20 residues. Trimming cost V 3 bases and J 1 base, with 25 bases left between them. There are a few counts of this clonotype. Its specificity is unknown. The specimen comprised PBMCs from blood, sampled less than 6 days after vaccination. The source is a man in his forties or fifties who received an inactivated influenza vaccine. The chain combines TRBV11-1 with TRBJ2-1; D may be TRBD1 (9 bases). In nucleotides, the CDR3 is TGTGCCAGCAGCTTGCCCAGGACAGGGGTGGCTAGCGGGTCCTACAATGAGCAGTTCTTC. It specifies CASSLPRTGVASGSYNEQFF.